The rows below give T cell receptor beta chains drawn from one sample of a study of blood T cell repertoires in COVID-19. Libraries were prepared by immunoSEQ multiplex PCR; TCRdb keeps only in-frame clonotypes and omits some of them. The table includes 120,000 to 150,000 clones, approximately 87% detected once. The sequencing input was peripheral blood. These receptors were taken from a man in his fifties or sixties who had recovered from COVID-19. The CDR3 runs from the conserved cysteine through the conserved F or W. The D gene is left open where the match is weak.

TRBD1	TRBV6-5	CASSPDRANYGYTF
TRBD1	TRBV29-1	CSATGVRQETQYF
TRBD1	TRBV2	CASSDRGRTNEKLFF
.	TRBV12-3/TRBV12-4	CATAGNYGYTF
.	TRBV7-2	CASSPGKYNSPLHF
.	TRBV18	CASSPPTARNTEAFF
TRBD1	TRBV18	CASSPGPGQNYGYTF
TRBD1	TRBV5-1	CASSLQTGNNEQFF
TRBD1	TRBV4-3	CASSQGFRDRAQWAQYF
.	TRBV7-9	CASSLVEGFSGNTIYF
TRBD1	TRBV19	CASQRVGQGYGYTF
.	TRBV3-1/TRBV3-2	CASSQLGQPYNEQFF
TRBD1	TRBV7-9	CASSLYRDRGYNEQFF
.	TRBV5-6	CASTLGGNLYGYTF
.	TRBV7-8	CASSRSGMETQYF
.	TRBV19	CASSFGGLRWNEQFF
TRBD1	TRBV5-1	CASRTTGDEQYF
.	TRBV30	CACLLGANYGYTF
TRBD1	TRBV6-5	CASSYTGTGMNTEAFF
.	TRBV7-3	CASSQLGGAYEQYF
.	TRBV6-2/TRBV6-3	CASSSWGENTGELFF
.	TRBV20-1	CSASRNTEAFF